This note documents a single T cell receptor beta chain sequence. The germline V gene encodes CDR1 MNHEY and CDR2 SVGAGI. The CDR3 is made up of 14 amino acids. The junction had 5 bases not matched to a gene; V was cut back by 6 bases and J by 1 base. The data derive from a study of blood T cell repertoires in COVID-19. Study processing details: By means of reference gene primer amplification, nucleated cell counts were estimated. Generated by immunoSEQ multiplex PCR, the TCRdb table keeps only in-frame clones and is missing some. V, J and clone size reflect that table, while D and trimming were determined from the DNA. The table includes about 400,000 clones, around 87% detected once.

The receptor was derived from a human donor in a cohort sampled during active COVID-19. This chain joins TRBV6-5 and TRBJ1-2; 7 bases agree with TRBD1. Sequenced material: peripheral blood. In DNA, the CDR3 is TGTGCCAGCAGGGGACAGTACGATAACTATGGCTACACCTTC. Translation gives CASRGQYDNYGYTF.